The clone carrying this TCR beta chain has a single count. The data stem from a study of blood T cell repertoires in COVID-19. Study summary: Whether acute or convalescent, the COVID-19 samples came from the United States, Italy and Spain. The analysed material was cDNA or gDNA that came from T cells, B-cell-depleted T cells, or PBMCs.

In the original analysis: Using reference gene primer amplification, nucleated cell counts were estimated. Sequenced by immunoSEQ multiplex PCR; TCRdb stores in-frame clones only, minus some. V and J calls and clone size are given by that table; D and trimming were obtained from the DNA. Of fewer than 250,000 clones listed, roughly 91% are singletons. The CDR3 runs to 14 residues. Trimming shortened V by 3 bases and J by 0 bases, and 3 bases separated the two germline ends. The germline V gene has CDR1 SGHTA and CDR2 FQGNSA. The rearrangement uses TRBV7-2 and TRBJ2-6; D gene unclear. Source material: peripheral blood. The TCR was taken from a human donor in a cohort sampled during active COVID-19. CDR3 coding DNA: TGTGCCAGCAGCTTTAACTCTGGGGCCAACGTCCTGACTTTC. Translating gives CASSFNSGANVLTF.